This T cell receptor (beta chain) emerged from a study of patients and donors after allogeneic stem cell transplantation. One entry per CDR3 protein results from TCRdb running MiXCR on the RT-PCR reads. The sample includes about a million distinct CDR3 sequences, about a sixth seen only once; the top ten take approximately 5.9%. The germline gives CDR1 DFQATT, CDR2 SNEGSKA (reference sequence). The CDR3 consists of 13 residues. The ends lost 7 bases at V and 4 bases at J; junction bases unmatched: 7. This clonotype originated in a human donor who was either an allogeneic HSCT recipient or a stem cell or donor lymphocyte infusion donor (not recorded which). It is not recorded whose cells these are; they may come from a transplant donor. Sequenced sample: blood, either unsorted or a sorted T cell fraction (not recorded which). This sequence joins TRBV20-1 and TRBJ2-7; 10 bases are shared with TRBD1. The chain's CDR3 is CSVARDRGYEQYF. The CDR3 nucleotides read TGCAGTGTAGCACGGGACAGGGGATACGAGCAGTACTTC.